A selection of T cell receptor beta chains follows, all from one sample in a study of T-cell reconstitution after alpha-beta-depleted transplantation in children. Using its own MiXCR run on the PCR reads, TCRdb lists one record per CDR3 protein. Of approximately 130,000 distinct CDR3 sequences listed, about 9.9% are singletons. Sequenced material: PBMCs, mostly from graft donor cells, taken 180 days after TCRalphabeta/CD19-depleted stem cell transplant. Receptors were obtained from a girl under three years old who had a stem cell transplant for combined immunodeficiency, so the T cells may come from the graft donor. Each CDR3 is given with its conserved first and last residue. Each record gives: D gene, CDR3 length, J gene, clone size, V gene, CDR3 DNA, CDR3 protein. The D gene is left open where the match is weak. For some rows the clone size is stated as once, few or many, or as a class when expanded; others skip it.

d_call: TRBD1
cdr3_length: 20
j_call: TRBJ2-4
clone_size: many
v_call: TRBV7-2
cdr3_nt: TGTGCCAGCAGCTTAGCTCCCAGGGGGCGGAGGGGAGTGGACAAAAACATTCAGTACTTC
cdr3_aa: CASSLAPRGRRGVDKNIQYF

d_call: TRBD2
cdr3_length: 14
j_call: TRBJ2-2
clone_size: .
v_call: TRBV10-3
cdr3_nt: TGTGCCATCATGGCTGGGAGGGACACCGGGGAGCTGTTTTTT
cdr3_aa: CAIMAGRDTGELFF

d_call: .
cdr3_length: 16
j_call: TRBJ1-5
clone_size: few
v_call: TRBV6-2/TRBV6-3
cdr3_nt: TGTGCCAGCAGTTCCATGACAGGACATAGCAATCAGCCCCAGCATTTT
cdr3_aa: CASSSMTGHSNQPQHF

d_call: .
cdr3_length: 15
j_call: TRBJ2-5
clone_size: .
v_call: TRBV6-5
cdr3_nt: TGTGCCAGCAGTTACATCGCACGGGGTCTGGAGACCCAGTACTTC
cdr3_aa: CASSYIARGLETQYF

d_call: .
cdr3_length: 14
j_call: TRBJ2-7
clone_size: .
v_call: TRBV6-2/TRBV6-3
cdr3_nt: TGTGCCAGCAGTCCGGGCTCCTGGTCGGACGAGCAGTACTTC
cdr3_aa: CASSPGSWSDEQYF

d_call: TRBD1
cdr3_length: 12
j_call: TRBJ1-1
clone_size: few
v_call: TRBV5-1
cdr3_nt: TGCGCCAGCAGCCTCACAGGGGAAGAAGCTTTCTTT
cdr3_aa: CASSLTGEEAFF

d_call: TRBD2
cdr3_length: 15
j_call: TRBJ2-1
clone_size: many
v_call: TRBV5-8
cdr3_nt: TGTGCCAGCAGAATAAGGGCGAGCGGGGGCCATGAGCAGTTCTTC
cdr3_aa: CASRIRASGGHEQFF

d_call: .
cdr3_length: 16
j_call: TRBJ1-4
clone_size: few
v_call: TRBV5-5
cdr3_nt: TGTGCCAGCAGCTTGGGGTTCAGGGTCGGAAATGAAAAACTGTTTTTT
cdr3_aa: CASSLGFRVGNEKLFF

d_call: .
cdr3_length: 18
j_call: TRBJ2-5
clone_size: .
v_call: TRBV11-2
cdr3_nt: TGTGCCAGCAGCCCACGGGTGAAGGACCAAAGGAGGGGAGAGACCCAGTACTTC
cdr3_aa: CASSPRVKDQRRGETQYF

d_call: .
cdr3_length: 13
j_call: TRBJ2-5
clone_size: .
v_call: TRBV20-1
cdr3_nt: TGCAGTGCGCTATCGGGGCGCCAAGAGACCCAGTACTTC
cdr3_aa: CSALSGRQETQYF

d_call: TRBD1
cdr3_length: 12
j_call: TRBJ1-2
clone_size: .
v_call: TRBV20-1
cdr3_nt: TGCAGTGCGACCGGGACAGCTTATGGCTACACCTTC
cdr3_aa: CSATGTAYGYTF

d_call: TRBD1
cdr3_length: 17
j_call: TRBJ2-2
clone_size: many
v_call: TRBV6-2/TRBV6-3
cdr3_nt: TGTGCCAGCAAGAAATTTTCGAAGGACAGGAGCACCGGGGAGCTGTTTTTT
cdr3_aa: CASKKFSKDRSTGELFF

d_call: TRBD1
cdr3_length: 15
j_call: TRBJ1-5
clone_size: few
v_call: TRBV10-3
cdr3_nt: TGTGCCATCAGTGCGGACAGGAGAGGGAATCAGCCCCAGCATTTT
cdr3_aa: CAISADRRGNQPQHF

d_call: TRBD1
cdr3_length: 15
j_call: TRBJ1-4
clone_size: few
v_call: TRBV6-1
cdr3_nt: TGTGCCAGCAGTGAAGTAAGGGGGCCTGGTGAAAAACTGTTTTTT
cdr3_aa: CASSEVRGPGEKLFF

d_call: TRBD1
cdr3_length: 13
j_call: TRBJ1-6
clone_size: .
v_call: TRBV7-3
cdr3_nt: TGTGCCAGCAGCTTCAGGGGGAATTCACCCCTCCACTTT
cdr3_aa: CASSFRGNSPLHF

d_call: TRBD1
cdr3_length: 13
j_call: TRBJ2-5
clone_size: .
v_call: TRBV20-1
cdr3_nt: TGCAGTGCCAACGGACAGGGAAGAGAGACCCAGTACTTC
cdr3_aa: CSANGQGRETQYF

d_call: .
cdr3_length: 13
j_call: TRBJ2-7
clone_size: few
v_call: TRBV5-1
cdr3_nt: TGCGCCAGCAGCGGGACCCTGGGATTGCGGCAGTACTTC
cdr3_aa: CASSGTLGLRQYF

d_call: .
cdr3_length: 14
j_call: TRBJ2-7
clone_size: few
v_call: TRBV27
cdr3_nt: TGTGCCAGCAGTTTTGTGGGCGCTTTTAACGAGCAGTACTTC
cdr3_aa: CASSFVGAFNEQYF

d_call: TRBD2
cdr3_length: 14
j_call: TRBJ2-5
clone_size: few
v_call: TRBV29-1
cdr3_nt: TGCAGCGTTGAAGGTAGCGGGGTCTGGGAGACCCAGTACTTC
cdr3_aa: CSVEGSGVWETQYF

d_call: .
cdr3_length: 15
j_call: TRBJ1-5
clone_size: many
v_call: TRBV20-1
cdr3_nt: TGCAGTGCTAGAGACCCAGGGGTAGGGAATCAGCCCCAGCATTTT
cdr3_aa: CSARDPGVGNQPQHF

d_call: TRBD1
cdr3_length: 14
j_call: TRBJ1-4
clone_size: .
v_call: TRBV29-1
cdr3_nt: TGCAGCGTGGTCACAGGGGGCAGGAGTGAAAAACTGTTTTTT
cdr3_aa: CSVVTGGRSEKLFF

d_call: .
cdr3_length: 13
j_call: TRBJ1-4
clone_size: few
v_call: TRBV20-1
cdr3_nt: TGCAGTGCTAGACCCGGACACTATGAAAAACTGTTTTTT
cdr3_aa: CSARPGHYEKLFF

d_call: .
cdr3_length: 13
j_call: TRBJ2-2
clone_size: few
v_call: TRBV7-6
cdr3_nt: TGTGCCAGCAGCCTTTCACGCACCGGGGAGCTGTTTTTT
cdr3_aa: CASSLSRTGELFF

d_call: .
cdr3_length: 14
j_call: TRBJ1-5
clone_size: .
v_call: TRBV6-5
cdr3_nt: TGTGCCAGCAGTTACTCTTCGGGCAATCAGCCCCAGCATTTT
cdr3_aa: CASSYSSGNQPQHF

d_call: TRBD1
cdr3_length: 15
j_call: TRBJ2-7
clone_size: many
v_call: TRBV5-1
cdr3_nt: TGCGCCAGCAGCTTCCTACGGGACAGGGGCTACGAGCAGTACTTC
cdr3_aa: CASSFLRDRGYEQYF

d_call: TRBD2
cdr3_length: 15
j_call: TRBJ2-5
clone_size: .
v_call: TRBV5-5
cdr3_nt: TGTGCCAGCAGCTCCGCACTAGCGGGAGAAGTGACCCAGTACTTC
cdr3_aa: CASSSALAGEVTQYF

d_call: .
cdr3_length: 11
j_call: TRBJ2-5
clone_size: many
v_call: TRBV29-1
cdr3_nt: TGCAGCGTTAAGTATGAAGAGACCCAGTACTTC
cdr3_aa: CSVKYEETQYF

d_call: .
cdr3_length: 17
j_call: TRBJ1-5
clone_size: few
v_call: TRBV11-2
cdr3_nt: TGTGCCAGCAGCTTAGTTCCAAGGGGTAGGGGTACTCAGCCCCAGCATTTT
cdr3_aa: CASSLVPRGRGTQPQHF

d_call: .
cdr3_length: 16
j_call: TRBJ1-1
clone_size: .
v_call: TRBV29-1
cdr3_nt: TGCAGCGTTCCTCTGGCTTGGGTCCGGCTGAACACTGAAGCTTTCTTT
cdr3_aa: CSVPLAWVRLNTEAFF

d_call: .
cdr3_length: 11
j_call: TRBJ1-1
clone_size: many
v_call: TRBV6-5
cdr3_nt: TGTGCCAGCAGTTGGGGAACTGAAGCTTTCTTT
cdr3_aa: CASSWGTEAFF

d_call: .
cdr3_length: 14
j_call: TRBJ2-1
clone_size: few
v_call: TRBV5-1
cdr3_nt: TGCGCCAGCAAGGCGGGAATCTCCTACAATGAGCAGTTCTTC
cdr3_aa: CASKAGISYNEQFF

d_call: TRBD1
cdr3_length: 14
j_call: TRBJ2-7
clone_size: few
v_call: TRBV20-1
cdr3_nt: TGCAGTGCCACCCAGGACAGGGCTCTGCACGAGCAGTACTTC
cdr3_aa: CSATQDRALHEQYF

d_call: .
cdr3_length: 15
j_call: TRBJ1-5
clone_size: few
v_call: TRBV9
cdr3_nt: TGTGCCAGCAGCGTAGGGCACGGTTCCAATCAGCCCCAGCATTTT
cdr3_aa: CASSVGHGSNQPQHF

d_call: .
cdr3_length: 16
j_call: TRBJ2-2
clone_size: .
v_call: TRBV27
cdr3_nt: TGTGCCAGCAGTTTCCGAGGGAGGGGGAGCACCGGGGAGCTGTTTTTT
cdr3_aa: CASSFRGRGSTGELFF

d_call: .
cdr3_length: 17
j_call: TRBJ2-5
clone_size: .
v_call: TRBV5-5
cdr3_nt: TGTGCCAGCAGCTTGTGGACTCAAAGTTTCGGTCAGGAGACCCAGTACTTC
cdr3_aa: CASSLWTQSFGQETQYF

d_call: .
cdr3_length: 12
j_call: TRBJ1-1
clone_size: .
v_call: TRBV27
cdr3_nt: TGTGCCAGCAGTCATTCGGGGCAGGAAGCTTTCTTT
cdr3_aa: CASSHSGQEAFF

d_call: .
cdr3_length: 15
j_call: TRBJ2-7
clone_size: many
v_call: TRBV9
cdr3_nt: TGTGCCAGCAGCGTAGCGGACGGGAGTAGCCACGAGCAGTACTTC
cdr3_aa: CASSVADGSSHEQYF

d_call: .
cdr3_length: 14
j_call: TRBJ1-1
clone_size: .
v_call: TRBV6-5
cdr3_nt: TGTGCCAGCAGTTACGGGGATCCGGACACTGAAGCTTTCTTT
cdr3_aa: CASSYGDPDTEAFF

d_call: TRBD1
cdr3_length: 15
j_call: TRBJ2-2
clone_size: few
v_call: TRBV7-2
cdr3_nt: TGTGCCAGCAGCCAGGACAGGGGGGGCACCGGGGAGCTGTTTTTT
cdr3_aa: CASSQDRGGTGELFF

d_call: .
cdr3_length: 11
j_call: TRBJ2-7
clone_size: .
v_call: TRBV29-1
cdr3_nt: TGCAGCGTTGAAGGAGCCTACGAGCAGTACTTC
cdr3_aa: CSVEGAYEQYF

d_call: .
cdr3_length: 15
j_call: TRBJ2-7
clone_size: .
v_call: TRBV27
cdr3_nt: TGTGCCAGCAGTTTATCACCAGGACTTTCCTACGAGCAGTACTTC
cdr3_aa: CASSLSPGLSYEQYF

d_call: TRBD1
cdr3_length: 15
j_call: TRBJ2-4
clone_size: .
v_call: TRBV6-2/TRBV6-3
cdr3_nt: TGTGCCAGCAGTACCGACAGGGTTAGCAAAAACATTCAGTACTTC
cdr3_aa: CASSTDRVSKNIQYF

d_call: .
cdr3_length: 15
j_call: TRBJ1-3
clone_size: few
v_call: TRBV6-5
cdr3_nt: TGTGCCAGCAGTTACTCGCCAAGCTCTGGAAACACCATATATTTT
cdr3_aa: CASSYSPSSGNTIYF

d_call: .
cdr3_length: 14
j_call: TRBJ2-2
clone_size: .
v_call: TRBV11-2
cdr3_nt: TGTGCCAGCAAGTTTACAGGGAACACCGGGGAGCTGTTTTTT
cdr3_aa: CASKFTGNTGELFF

d_call: TRBD1
cdr3_length: 14
j_call: TRBJ1-1
clone_size: few
v_call: TRBV6-2/TRBV6-3
cdr3_nt: TGTGCCAGCAGTCCTCAAGGGGGCCGCACTGAAGCTTTCTTT
cdr3_aa: CASSPQGGRTEAFF

d_call: .
cdr3_length: 16
j_call: TRBJ1-6
clone_size: .
v_call: TRBV20-1
cdr3_nt: TGCAGTGCTAGAGAGTATGGGCCCATTGCAGGGTCACCCCTCCACTTT
cdr3_aa: CSAREYGPIAGSPLHF

d_call: .
cdr3_length: 14
j_call: TRBJ2-3
clone_size: .
v_call: TRBV20-1
cdr3_nt: TGCAGTGCTTTCGCGCTCCCTGGCACAGATACGCAGTATTTT
cdr3_aa: CSAFALPGTDTQYF